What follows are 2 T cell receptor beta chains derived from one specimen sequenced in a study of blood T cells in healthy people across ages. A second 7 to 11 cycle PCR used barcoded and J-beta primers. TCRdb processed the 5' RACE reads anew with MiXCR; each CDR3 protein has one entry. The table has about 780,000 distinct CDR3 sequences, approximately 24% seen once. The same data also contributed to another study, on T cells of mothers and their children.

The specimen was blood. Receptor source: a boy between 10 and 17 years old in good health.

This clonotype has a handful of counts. The CDR3 loop is CASATTGDNEQFF. CDR3 coding DNA: TGTGCCAGCGCAACGACAGGAGACAATGAGCAGTTCTTC. This chain links TRBV28 with TRBJ2-1, with a tentative D call TRBD1 (6 bases). CDR3 length: 13 amino acids. V was clipped by 8 bases and J by 5 bases, with 13 bases between them. Germline V gene sequence: CDR1 MDHEN, CDR2 SYDVKM.

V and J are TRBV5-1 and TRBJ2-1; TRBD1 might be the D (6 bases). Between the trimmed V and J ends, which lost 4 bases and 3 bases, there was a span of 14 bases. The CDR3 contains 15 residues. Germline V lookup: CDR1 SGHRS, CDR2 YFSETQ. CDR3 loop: CASSAGVTGYNEQFF. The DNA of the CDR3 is TGCGCCAGCAGCGCAGGGGTGACGGGCTACAATGAGCAGTTCTTC.